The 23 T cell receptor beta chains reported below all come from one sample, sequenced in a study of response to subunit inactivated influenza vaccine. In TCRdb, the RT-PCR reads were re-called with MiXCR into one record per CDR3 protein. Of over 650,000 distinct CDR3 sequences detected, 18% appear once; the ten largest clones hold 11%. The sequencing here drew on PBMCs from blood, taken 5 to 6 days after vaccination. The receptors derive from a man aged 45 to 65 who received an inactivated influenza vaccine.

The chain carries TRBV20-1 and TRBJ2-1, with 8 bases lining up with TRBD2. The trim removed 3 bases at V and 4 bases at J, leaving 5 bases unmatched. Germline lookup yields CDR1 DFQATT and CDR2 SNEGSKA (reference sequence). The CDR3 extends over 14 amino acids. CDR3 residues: CSASGGLGYNEQFF. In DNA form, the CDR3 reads TGCAGTGCTAGTGGGGGACTAGGATACAATGAGCAGTTCTTC.

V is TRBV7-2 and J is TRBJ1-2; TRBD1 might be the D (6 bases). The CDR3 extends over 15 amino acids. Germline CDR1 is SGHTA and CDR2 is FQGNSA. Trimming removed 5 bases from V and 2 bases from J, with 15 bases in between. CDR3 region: CASSRDSGQNYGYTF. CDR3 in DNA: TGTGCCAGCAGCCGGGACTCGGGACAAAACTATGGCTACACCTTC.

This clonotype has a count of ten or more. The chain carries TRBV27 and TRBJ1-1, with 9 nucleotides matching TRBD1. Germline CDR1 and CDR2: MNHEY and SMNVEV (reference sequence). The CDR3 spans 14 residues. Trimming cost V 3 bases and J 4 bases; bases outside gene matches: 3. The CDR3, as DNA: TGTGCCAGCAGTTTGACAGGGGGGAGCACTGAAGCTTTCTTT. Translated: CASSLTGGSTEAFF.

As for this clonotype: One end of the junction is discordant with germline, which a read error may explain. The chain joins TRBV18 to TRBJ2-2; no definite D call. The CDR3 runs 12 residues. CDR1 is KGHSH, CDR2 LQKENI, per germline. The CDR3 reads CAGSIDTGELFF. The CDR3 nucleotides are TGTGCCGGCTCGATAGACACCGGGGAGCTGTTTTTT.

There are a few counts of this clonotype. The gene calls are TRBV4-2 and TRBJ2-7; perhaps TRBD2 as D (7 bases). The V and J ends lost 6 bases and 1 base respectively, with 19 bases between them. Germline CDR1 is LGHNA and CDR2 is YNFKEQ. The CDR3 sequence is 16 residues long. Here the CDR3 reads CASSPKGGGVSYEQYF. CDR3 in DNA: TGTGCCAGCAGTCCGAAGGGGGGAGGGGTATCCTACGAGCAGTACTTC.

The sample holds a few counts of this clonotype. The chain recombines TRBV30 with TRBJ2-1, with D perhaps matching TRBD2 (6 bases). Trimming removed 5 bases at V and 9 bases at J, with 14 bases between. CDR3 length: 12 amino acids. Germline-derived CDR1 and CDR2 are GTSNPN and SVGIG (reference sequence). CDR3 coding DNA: TGTGCCTGGGGCTCCCTGCGGGGTGAGCAGTTCTTC. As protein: CAWGSLRGEQFF.

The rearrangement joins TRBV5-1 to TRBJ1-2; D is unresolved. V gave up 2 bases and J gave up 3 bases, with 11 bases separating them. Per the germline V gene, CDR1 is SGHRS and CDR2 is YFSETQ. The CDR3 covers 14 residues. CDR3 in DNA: TGCGCCAGCAGCTTCCGACGAATAGACTATGGCTACACCTTC. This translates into CASSFRRIDYGYTF.

The CDR3, as DNA: TGTGCCAGCAGCTTAAACGCAGGACAGAACACTGAAGCTTTCTTT. Amino acids: CASSLNAGQNTEAFF. This chain connects TRBV7-6 to TRBJ1-1, with a possible D match to TRBD1 (5 bases). The CDR3 is 15 amino acids. Trimming cost V 2 bases and J 1 base, with 11 bases left between them. The germline V gene encodes CDR1 SGHVS and CDR2 FNYEAQ.

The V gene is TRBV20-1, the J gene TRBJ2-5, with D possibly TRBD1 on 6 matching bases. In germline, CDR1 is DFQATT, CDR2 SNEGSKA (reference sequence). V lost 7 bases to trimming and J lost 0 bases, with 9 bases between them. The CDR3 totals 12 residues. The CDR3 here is CSERGYQETQYF. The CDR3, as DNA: TGCAGTGAGAGGGGGTACCAAGAGACCCAGTACTTC.

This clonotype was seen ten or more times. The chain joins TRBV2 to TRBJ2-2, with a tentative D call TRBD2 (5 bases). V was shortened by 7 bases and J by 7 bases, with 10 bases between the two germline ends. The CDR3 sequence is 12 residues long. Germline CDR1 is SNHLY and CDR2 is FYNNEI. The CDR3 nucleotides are TGTGCCAGCAAAAGGGAGAGCGGGGAGCTGTTTTTT. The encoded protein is CASKRESGELFF.

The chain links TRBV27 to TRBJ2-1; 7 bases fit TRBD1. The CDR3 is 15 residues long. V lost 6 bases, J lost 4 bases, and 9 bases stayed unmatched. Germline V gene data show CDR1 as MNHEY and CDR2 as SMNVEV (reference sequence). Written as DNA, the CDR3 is TGTGCCAGCAGATCCCCAGGGGGTGTTTACAATGAGCAGTTCTTC. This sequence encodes CASRSPGGVYNEQFF.

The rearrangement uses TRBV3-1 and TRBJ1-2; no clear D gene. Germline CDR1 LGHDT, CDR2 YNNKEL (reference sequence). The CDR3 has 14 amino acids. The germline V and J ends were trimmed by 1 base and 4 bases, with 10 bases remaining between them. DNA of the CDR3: TGTGCCAGCAGCCAAGGCAATGGATTCTATGGCTACACCTTC. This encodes CASSQGNGFYGYTF.

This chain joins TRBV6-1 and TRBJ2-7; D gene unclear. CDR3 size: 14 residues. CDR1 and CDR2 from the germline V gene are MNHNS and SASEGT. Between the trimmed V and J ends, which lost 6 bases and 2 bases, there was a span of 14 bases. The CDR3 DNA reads TGTGCCAGCAGCCCCCTGGACGGAACCTACGAGCAGTACTTC. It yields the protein CASSPLDGTYEQYF.

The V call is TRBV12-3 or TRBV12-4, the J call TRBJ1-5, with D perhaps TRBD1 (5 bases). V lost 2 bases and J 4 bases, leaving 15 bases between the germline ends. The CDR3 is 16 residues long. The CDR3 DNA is TGTGCCAGCAGTTTAAGGCAGGGATCAACGAATCAGCCCCAGCATTTT. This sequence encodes CASSLRQGSTNQPQHF.

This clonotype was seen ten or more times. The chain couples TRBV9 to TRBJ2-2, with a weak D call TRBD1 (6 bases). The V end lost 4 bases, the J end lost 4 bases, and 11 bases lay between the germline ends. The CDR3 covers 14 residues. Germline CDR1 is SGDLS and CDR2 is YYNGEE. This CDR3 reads CASSPTGTTGELFF. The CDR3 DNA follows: TGTGCCAGCAGCCCAACAGGGACCACCGGGGAGCTGTTTTTT.

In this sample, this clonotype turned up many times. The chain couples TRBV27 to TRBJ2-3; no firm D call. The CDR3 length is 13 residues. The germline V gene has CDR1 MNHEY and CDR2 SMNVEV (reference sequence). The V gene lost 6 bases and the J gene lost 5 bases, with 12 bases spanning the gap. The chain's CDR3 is CASSPGLGDTQYF. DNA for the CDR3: TGTGCCAGCAGCCCCGGCCTTGGAGATACGCAGTATTTT.

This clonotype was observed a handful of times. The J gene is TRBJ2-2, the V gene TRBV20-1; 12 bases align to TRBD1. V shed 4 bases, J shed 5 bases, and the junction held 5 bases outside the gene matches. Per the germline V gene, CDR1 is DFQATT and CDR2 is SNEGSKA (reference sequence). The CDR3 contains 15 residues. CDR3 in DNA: TGCAGTGCTACCGGGACAGGGGGCTGGACCGGGGAGCTGTTTTTT. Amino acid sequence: CSATGTGGWTGELFF.

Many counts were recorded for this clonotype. Here the CDR3 reads CASSHYQGSSYNEQFF. CDR3 sequence (DNA): TGTGCCAGCAGCCATTACCAGGGGAGCTCCTACAATGAGCAGTTCTTC. The chain is built from TRBV11-2 and TRBJ2-1, with D possibly matching TRBD1 (6 bases). Germline lookup yields CDR1 SGHAT and CDR2 FQNNGV. CDR3 length equals 16 residues. V lost 5 bases, J lost 0 bases, and 14 bases lay in between.

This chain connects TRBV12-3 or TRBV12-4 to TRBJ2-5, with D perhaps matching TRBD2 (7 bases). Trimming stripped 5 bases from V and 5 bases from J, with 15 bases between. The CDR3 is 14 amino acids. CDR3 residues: CASSPWGGRETQYF. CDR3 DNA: TGTGCCAGCAGTCCCTGGGGGGGCAGGGAGACCCAGTACTTC.

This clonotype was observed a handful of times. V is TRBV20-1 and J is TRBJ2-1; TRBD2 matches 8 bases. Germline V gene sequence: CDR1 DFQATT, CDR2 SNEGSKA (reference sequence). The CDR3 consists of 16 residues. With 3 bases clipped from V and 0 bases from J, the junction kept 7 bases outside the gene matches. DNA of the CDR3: TGCAGTGCTAGCTATCTAGCGGGCAGCTCCTACAATGAGCAGTTCTTC. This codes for CSASYLAGSSYNEQFF.

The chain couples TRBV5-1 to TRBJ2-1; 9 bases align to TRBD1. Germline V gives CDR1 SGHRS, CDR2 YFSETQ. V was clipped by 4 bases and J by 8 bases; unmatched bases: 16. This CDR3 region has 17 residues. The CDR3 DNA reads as TGCGCCAGCAGCCGACACCCTTTGGACAGGGGAACGGATGAGCAGTTCTTC. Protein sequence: CASSRHPLDRGTDEQFF.

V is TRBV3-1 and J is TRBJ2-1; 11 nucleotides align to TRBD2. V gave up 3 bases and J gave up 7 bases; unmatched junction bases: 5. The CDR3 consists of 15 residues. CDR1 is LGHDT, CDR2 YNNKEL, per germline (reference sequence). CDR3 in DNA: TGTGCCAGCAGCCATACTAGCGGGAGTGGGAATGAGCAGTTCTTC. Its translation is CASSHTSGSGNEQFF.

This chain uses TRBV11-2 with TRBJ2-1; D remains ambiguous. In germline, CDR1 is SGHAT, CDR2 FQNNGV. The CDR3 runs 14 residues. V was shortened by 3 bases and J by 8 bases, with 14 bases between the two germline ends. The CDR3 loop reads CASSLSQVRDEQFF. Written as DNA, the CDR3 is TGTGCCAGCAGCTTGAGCCAGGTTAGGGATGAGCAGTTCTTC. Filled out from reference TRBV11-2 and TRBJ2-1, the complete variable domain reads EAGVAQSPRYKIIEKRQSVAFWCNPISGHATLYWYQQILGQGPKLLIQFQNNGVVDDSQLPKDRFSAERLKGVDSTLKIQPAKLEDSAVYLCASSLSQVRDEQFFGPGTRLTVL.